Following are 25 T cell receptor beta chains from one sample sequenced in a study of a mutant IDH1 vaccine in newly diagnosed glioma. TCRdb keeps only in-frame clones here, not all; method: immunoSEQ multiplex PCR. Counted here are about 70,000 clones, around 83% occurring once; the ten biggest clones make up approximately 4.3%. Described time point: baseline, week 1 (first vaccination visit). Treatment meaning: pre-vaccination baseline after standard-of-care therapy. This specimen was peripheral blood mononuclear cells (PBMCs), taken from a glioma patient treated with radiotherapy, temozolomide or both. All receptors derive from a woman under 30 with glioma. Some clones in this sample may be carry-over from other donors' samples.

V usage is TRBV29-1 and J usage is TRBJ1-2; D unresolved. Between the trimmed V and J ends, which lost 0 bases and 4 bases, there was a span of 15 bases. This CDR3 spans 15 amino acids. Germline V gene data show CDR1 as SQVTM and CDR2 as ANQGSEA. The DNA for the CDR3 is TGCAGCGTTGAAGATAGTTTTTCTATCCCCTATGGCTACACCTTC. It is translated as CSVEDSFSIPYGYTF. The whole variable domain, filled in from reference TRBV29-1 and TRBJ1-2, reads SAVISQKPSRDICQRGTSLTIQCQVDSQVTMMFWYRQQPGQSLTLIATANQGSEATYESGFVIDKFPISRPNLTFSTLTVSNMSPEDSSIYLCSVEDSFSIPYGYTFGSGTRLTVV.

The chain is built from TRBV6-6 and TRBJ1-4; D is perhaps TRBD1 (5 bases). Germline V gene data show CDR1 as MNHNY and CDR2 as SVGAGI (reference sequence). The CDR3 is 15 residues long. The ends were cut back, 0 bases at V and 8 bases at J, with 13 bases in the middle. CDR3: CASSYSNGPGEKLFF. The DNA for the CDR3 is TGTGCCAGCAGTTACTCGAATGGACCAGGGGAAAAACTGTTTTTT.

J is TRBJ2-6 and V is TRBV12-1; the table's TRBD1 call for D was not verified on the DNA. TRBV12-1 is listed as a pseudogene. The CDR3 runs 18 residues. CDR3 DNA: TGTGCCAGCAGCATCACTTCTGTAGGACAAAGTCGGGCCAACGTCCTGACTTTC. Translation gives CASSITSVGQSRANVLTF.

The chain combines TRBV10-3 with TRBJ2-7; D ambiguous. Germline-derived CDR1 and CDR2 are ENHRY and SYGVKD. V lost 2 bases and J 0 bases, leaving 5 bases between the germline ends. CDR3 length: 13 residues. This CDR3 reads CAISEPSSYEQYF. The CDR3 region has the DNA TGTGCCATCAGTGAGCCGAGCTCCTACGAGCAGTACTTC.

The V call is TRBV30, the J call TRBJ1-1; D not certain. CDR1 and CDR2 from the germline V gene are GTSNPN and SVGIG (reference sequence). The CDR3 contains 12 residues. Trimming left V 0 bases short and J 4 bases short, with 6 bases between. In nucleotides, the CDR3 is TGTGCCTGGAGTGTAGGGTTCACTGAAGCTTTCTTT. Translation: CAWSVGFTEAFF.

The V call is TRBV6-1, the J call TRBJ1-1; D is perhaps TRBD1 (6 bases). The CDR3 consists of 15 residues. Trimming took off 2 bases at V and 2 bases at J, with 12 bases between the two ends. CDR1 MNHNS and CDR2 SASEGT come from the germline V gene. The CDR3 DNA reads TGTGCCAGCAGTGAAAGTACAGGGCCAAACACTGAAGCTTTCTTT. Its protein product is CASSESTGPNTEAFF.

The V call is TRBV5-6, the J call TRBJ1-1; TRBD1 is a possible D gene (5 bases). The CDR3 is made up of 15 amino acids. Germline CDR1 is SGHDT and CDR2 is YYEEEE. V gave up 0 bases and J gave up 3 bases, with 12 bases separating them. The CDR3 region is CASSLVKGQYTEAFF. For the CDR3, the DNA is TGTGCCAGCAGCTTGGTGAAGGGGCAGTACACTGAAGCTTTCTTT.

The rearrangement uses TRBV6-5 and TRBJ1-5; D gene unclear. Trimming stripped 5 bases from V and 1 base from J, with 9 bases between. The CDR3 runs 14 residues. Germline V CDR1 and CDR2: MNHEY, SVGAGI. DNA for the CDR3: TGTGCCAGCAGTCGGAGTTGGAGCAATCAGCCCCAGCATTTT. It translates to CASSRSWSNQPQHF.

The chain joins TRBV9 to TRBJ2-5; 8 bases fit TRBD2. The CDR3 totals 12 residues. Unmatched junction bases numbered 0, after V lost 3 bases and J lost 5 bases. Germline values: CDR1 SGDLS, CDR2 YYNGEE. The CDR3 DNA is TGTGCCAGCAGCGCGGGGGGGGAGACCCAGTACTTC. Translating gives CASSAGGETQYF.

The chain joins TRBV5-4 to TRBJ2-7, with TRBD2 as a possible D gene (5 bases). V lost 3 bases, J lost 7 bases, and 17 bases lay in between. CDR1 is SGHNT, CDR2 YYREEE, per germline (reference sequence). This CDR3 has 14 residues. CDR3 nucleotide sequence: TGTGCCAGCAGCTCAACTAGTAAAGGTCTGGAGCAGTACTTC. Its translation: CASSSTSKGLEQYF.

J is TRBJ2-3 and V is TRBV6-5; D uncertain. The V and J ends lost 2 bases and 9 bases respectively, with 6 bases between them. CDR1 MNHEY and CDR2 SVGAGI come from the germline V gene. This CDR3 region has 11 residues. The CDR3 reads CASSYGVTQYF. CDR3 DNA: TGTGCCAGCAGTTACGGGGTAACGCAGTATTTT.

The chain joins TRBV9 to TRBJ2-5; the D gene could be TRBD1 or TRBD2 (7 bases each). The CDR3 length is 13 residues. Germline CDR1 and CDR2: SGDLS and YYNGEE. V lost 7 bases and J 2 bases, leaving 12 bases between the germline ends. The CDR3 sequence is CASLRGGQETQYF. The CDR3 bases are TGTGCCAGCCTCAGGGGGGGACAAGAGACCCAGTACTTC.

V usage is TRBV27 and J usage is TRBJ2-6; D is perhaps TRBD2 (6 bases). Germline V lookup: CDR1 MNHEY, CDR2 SMNVEV (reference sequence). The CDR3 has 16 residues. V was pared by 4 bases and J by 2 bases, with 12 bases between. The CDR3 sequence is CASSSLGGAGANVLTF. The CDR3 DNA follows: TGTGCCAGCAGTTCTCTCGGGGGAGCTGGGGCCAACGTCCTGACTTTC.

The chain is built from TRBV4-2 and TRBJ1-1; possibly TRBD1 for D (5 bases). The germline V and J ends were trimmed by 4 bases and 1 base, with 13 bases remaining between them. Germline V gene lookup returns CDR1 LGHNA and CDR2 YNFKEQ. The CDR3 runs to 15 residues. DNA of the CDR3: TGTGCCAGCAGCCCCCAGTCGGGGACGAACACTGAAGCTTTCTTT. Protein product: CASSPQSGTNTEAFF.

V and J are TRBV7-9 and TRBJ1-2; D perhaps matches TRBD1 (5 bases). Germline V lookup: CDR1 SEHNR, CDR2 FQNEAQ (reference sequence). V lost 5 bases, J lost 7 bases, and 11 bases lay in between. The length of the CDR3 is 12 residues. CDR3 region: CASSLNGGGYTF. In nucleotides, the CDR3 is TGTGCCAGCAGCCTAAACGGGGGTGGCTACACCTTC.

The chain joins TRBV5-1 to TRBJ2-3; 7 bases are a match to TRBD1. The V and J ends lost 6 bases and 2 bases, in that order; junction bases with no gene match: 6. The CDR3 is 14 amino acids. Germline V CDR1 and CDR2: SGHRS, YFSETQ. CDR3 amino acids: CASNRGQHTDTQYF. CDR3 coding DNA: TGCGCCAGCAATAGGGGGCAGCACACAGATACGCAGTATTTT. The variable domain in full, with the rest retrieved from reference TRBV5-1 and TRBJ2-3, is KAGVTQTPRYLIKTRGQQVTLSCSPISGHRSVSWYQQTPGQGLQFLFEYFSETQRNKGNFPGRFSGRQFSNSRSEMNVSTLELGDSALYLCASNRGQHTDTQYFGPGTRLTVL.

V and J are TRBV5-4 and TRBJ2-5; no clear D. Per the germline V gene, CDR1 is SGHNT and CDR2 is YYREEE (reference sequence). The CDR3 loop spans 14 amino acids. Trimming pared 4 bases from V and 1 base from J, leaving 11 bases between. This chain's CDR3 is CASSRTSSQETQYF. The CDR3 DNA follows: TGTGCCAGCAGCCGTACGAGCAGCCAAGAGACCCAGTACTTC.

The rearrangement links TRBV11-1 to TRBJ2-1; unclear D gene. V was cut by 5 bases and J by 0 bases, with 8 bases left in between. CDR1 and CDR2 from the germline V gene are SGHAT and FQDESV (reference sequence). The CDR3 has 14 residues. Here the CDR3 DNA reads TGTGCCAGCAGCCAGACTCCCTCCTACAATGAGCAGTTCTTC. It codes for CASSQTPSYNEQFF. The full variable domain, rest sourced from reference TRBV11-1 and TRBJ2-1, is EAEVAQSPRYKITEKSQAVAFWCDPISGHATLYWYRQILGQGPELLVQFQDESVVDDSQLPKDRFSAERLKGVDSTLKIQPAELGDSAMYLCASSQTPSYNEQFFGPGTRLTVL.

The chain couples TRBV6-4 to TRBJ1-4; D is unclear. This CDR3 is built from 14 residues. The germline V gene has CDR1 MRHNA and CDR2 SNTAGT. Trimming removed 10 bases at V and 5 bases at J, with 17 bases between. The CDR3 bases are TGTGCCACCCACCCCTTAGGAGGGAATGAAAAACTGTTTTTT. Translating gives CATHPLGGNEKLFF.

This chain joins TRBV4-3 and TRBJ1-2; no definite D call. Germline V lookup: CDR1 LGHNA, CDR2 YSLEER. The CDR3 is made up of 15 amino acids. Between the trimmed V and J ends, which lost 0 bases and 4 bases, there was a span of 12 bases. The CDR3 region has the DNA TGCGCCAGCAGCCAAGATCTCATTGACTCCTATGGCTACACCTTC. Protein sequence: CASSQDLIDSYGYTF.

V usage is TRBV4-2 and J usage is TRBJ2-5, with TRBD2 as a possible D gene (6 bases). Per the germline V gene, CDR1 is LGHNA and CDR2 is YNFKEQ. Trimming took off 3 bases at V and 5 bases at J, with 16 bases between the two ends. The CDR3 sequence is 15 residues long. The CDR3 bases are TGTGCCAGCAGCCACCCTAGCGAGGGGTGGGAGACCCAGTACTTC. This sequence encodes CASSHPSEGWETQYF.

This clone was seen just once. The CDR3 nucleotides are TGTGCCAGCAGCTTAGATCTCAGGGAGACCCAGTACTTC. Protein product: CASSLDLRETQYF. This rearrangement joins TRBV7-9 to TRBJ2-5; D not resolved. The CDR3 sequence is 13 residues long. CDR1 and CDR2 (germline): SEHNR, FQNEAQ (reference sequence). Trimming shortened V by 1 base and J by 5 bases, and 8 bases separated the two germline ends.

The chain links TRBV29-1 to TRBJ2-3; 9 bases agree with TRBD2. The V and J ends lost 7 bases and 3 bases, in that order; junction bases with no gene match: 8. The V gene's germline CDR1 is SQVTM and CDR2 ANQGSEA. The CDR3 extends over 14 amino acids. CDR3 bases: TGCAGCGCGATCCAGCGGGAGGTTACAGATACGCAGTATTTT. The encoded protein is CSAIQREVTDTQYF.

This clone showed up just once. The gene calls are TRBV30 and TRBJ2-1, with D possibly matching TRBD2 (6 bases). The CDR3 covers 13 residues. The germline V gene encodes CDR1 GTSNPN and CDR2 SVGIG (reference sequence). Trimming stripped 4 bases from V and 0 bases from J, with 7 bases between. The CDR3 reads CAWTGSSYNEQFF. CDR3 in DNA: TGTGCCTGGACCGGGAGCTCCTACAATGAGCAGTTCTTC.

In this sample, this clone turned up once. The rearrangement joins TRBV19 to TRBJ2-5; possible D gene TRBD1, 5 bases. CDR3 length: 13 amino acids. The V end lost 3 bases, the J end lost 5 bases, and 10 bases lay between the germline ends. In germline, CDR1 is LNHDA, CDR2 SQIVND (reference sequence). As DNA, the CDR3 is TGTGCCAGTAGTATCGCAGGGTTTGAGACCCAGTACTTC. Its protein is CASSIAGFETQYF.